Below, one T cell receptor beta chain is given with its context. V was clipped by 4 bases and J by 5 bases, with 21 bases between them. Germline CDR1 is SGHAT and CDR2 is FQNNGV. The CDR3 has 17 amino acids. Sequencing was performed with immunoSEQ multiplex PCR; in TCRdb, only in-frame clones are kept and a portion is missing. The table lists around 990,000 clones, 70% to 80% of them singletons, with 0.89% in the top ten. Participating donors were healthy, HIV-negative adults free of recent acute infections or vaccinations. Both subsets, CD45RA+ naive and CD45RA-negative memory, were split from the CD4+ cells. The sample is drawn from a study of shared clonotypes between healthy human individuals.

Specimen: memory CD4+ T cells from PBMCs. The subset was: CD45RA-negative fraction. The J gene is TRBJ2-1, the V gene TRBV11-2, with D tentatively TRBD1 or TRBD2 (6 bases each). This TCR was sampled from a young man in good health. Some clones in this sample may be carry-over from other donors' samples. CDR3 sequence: CASSSNMGGLGNNEQFF. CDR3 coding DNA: TGTGCCAGCAGCTCGAACATGGGGGGCCTAGGAAACAATGAGCAGTTCTTC. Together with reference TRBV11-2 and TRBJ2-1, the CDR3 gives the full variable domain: EAGVAQSPRYKIIEKRQSVAFWCNPISGHATLYWYQQILGQGPKLLIQFQNNGVVDDSQLPKDRFSAERLKGVDSTLKIQPAKLEDSAVYLCASSSNMGGLGNNEQFFGPGTRLTVL.